The 20 T cell receptor beta chains presented below share a single source sample, sequenced in a study of neurological immune-mediated disorders. TCRdb re-called the 5' RACE reads with MiXCR, one entry per CDR3 protein. The sample has about 38,000 distinct CDR3 sequences; around 5% are singletons. Sequences were obtained from CD4+ T cells from blood. All receptors come from a man between 18 and 29 years old in good health.

This clonotype came up many times. The chain carries TRBV18 and TRBJ2-2, with unresolved D. Trimming took off 2 bases at V and 0 bases at J, with 10 bases between the two ends. Looked up from germline, CDR1 is KGHSH and CDR2 is LQKENI. The CDR3 sequence is 16 residues long. For the CDR3, the DNA is TGTGCCAGCTCACCATCGGAAGCAGCGAACACCGGGGAGCTGTTTTTT. Protein: CASSPSEAANTGELFF.

This clonotype occurred a few times. This chain joins TRBV6-2 or TRBV6-3 and TRBJ2-1; 7 nucleotides match TRBD2. This CDR3 contains 14 residues. From germline, CDR1 is MNHEY and CDR2 SVGEGT. V dropped 8 bases and J dropped 3; count of bases not matched to a gene: 7. The CDR3 coding sequence is TGTGCCAGCGGGCTAGCGGAGTACTACAATGAGCAGTTCTTC. It is translated as CASGLAEYYNEQFF.

This clonotype appeared many times. The chain is built from TRBV5-1 and TRBJ1-1, with D unclear. V lost 2 bases, J lost 2 bases, and 7 bases lay in between. Germline loops: CDR1 SGHRS, CDR2 YFSETQ. This CDR3 has 13 residues. For the CDR3, the DNA is TGCGCCAGCAGCTTAACAGCCAACACTGAAGCTTTCTTT. Translation: CASSLTANTEAFF.

This clonotype was recorded many times. V usage is TRBV5-5 and J usage is TRBJ1-2; tentative D call: TRBD1 (6 bases). CDR3 length: 14 residues. CDR1 is SGHKS, CDR2 YYEKEE, per germline (reference sequence). V lost 4 bases and J 6 bases, leaving 16 bases between the germline ends. The DNA for the CDR3 is TGTGCCAGCAGCGAAACAGGGAACTATGATGGCTACACCTTC. Translating it yields CASSETGNYDGYTF.

This clonotype was seen repeatedly, ten times or more. This chain joins TRBV6-6 and TRBJ1-1, with D maybe TRBD1 (5 bases). The germline CDR1 and CDR2 sequences are MNHNY and SVGAGI (reference sequence). The CDR3 has 17 amino acids. The V gene lost 2 bases and the J gene lost 4 bases, with 20 bases spanning the gap. CDR3 nucleotides: TGTGCCAGCAGTTACCCAGCCTTGAGGGGTCGGAGCACTGAAGCTTTCTTT. Protein: CASSYPALRGRSTEAFF.

This clonotype was observed a handful of times. The genes are TRBV19 and TRBJ2-2, with 8 bases lining up with TRBD1. The CDR3 covers 17 residues. The ends lost 7 bases at V and 7 bases at J; junction bases unmatched: 17. From germline, CDR1 is LNHDA and CDR2 SQIVND (reference sequence). CDR3: CASTFRPGQALYGELFF. The CDR3 bases are TGTGCCAGTACCTTCCGCCCGGGACAGGCCCTCTACGGGGAGCTGTTTTTT.

Many counts were recorded for this clonotype. This chain uses TRBV20-1 with TRBJ1-5, with a tentative D call TRBD1 (5 bases). The ends were cut back, 0 bases at V and 10 bases at J, with 13 bases in the middle. The CDR3 runs to 13 residues. Germline V gives CDR1 DFQATT, CDR2 SNEGSKA (reference sequence). The CDR3 DNA sequence: TGCAGTGCTAGAGACAGGGTTTCTCTACCCCAGCATTTT. Its protein product is CSARDRVSLPQHF.

This clonotype rates as medium-sized. The chain uses TRBV10-3 and TRBJ1-4, with 11 bases that match TRBD1. The CDR3 loop spans 12 amino acids. Per germline, CDR1 ENHRY and CDR2 SYGVKD. Trimming removed 10 bases from V and 6 bases from J; junction bases left unmatched: 1. The CDR3 DNA follows: TGTGCCACGGGACAGGGGGATGAAAAACTGTTTTTT. The encoded protein is CATGQGDEKLFF.

This clonotype has at least ten counts. The genes are TRBV11-2 and TRBJ1-3, with D uncertain. The CDR3 runs to 14 residues. CDR1 is SGHAT, CDR2 FQNNGV, per germline. Trimming removed 4 bases from V and 2 bases from J, with 9 bases in between. The CDR3 spells CASSSSRTGNTIYF. The CDR3, as DNA: TGTGCCAGCAGCTCTAGTCGTACTGGAAACACCATATATTTT.

At least ten counts were recorded for this clonotype. The chain recombines TRBV29-1 with TRBJ1-2; weak D call: TRBD1 (5 bases). V was pared by 3 bases and J by 6 bases, with 11 bases between. The CDR3 is 12 residues long. The germline CDR1 and CDR2 sequences are SQVTM and ANQGSEA. The CDR3 spells CSVDSGGDGYTF. CDR3 DNA sequence: TGCAGCGTTGATTCCGGAGGGGATGGCTACACCTTC. Drawing the rest from reference TRBV29-1 and TRBJ1-2, the complete variable domain is SAVISQKPSRDICQRGTSLTIQCQVDSQVTMMFWYRQQPGQSLTLIATANQGSEATYESGFVIDKFPISRPNLTFSTLTVSNMSPEDSSIYLCSVDSGGDGYTFGSGTRLTVV.

This clonotype was found many times. The chain employs TRBV5-1 and TRBJ2-3; D ambiguous. CDR1 is SGHRS, CDR2 YFSETQ, per germline. The V gene lost 5 bases and the J gene lost 0 bases, with 7 bases spanning the gap. This CDR3 spans 13 amino acids. This CDR3 reads CASRIHSTDTQYF. CDR3 coding DNA: TGCGCCAGCAGAATCCACAGCACAGATACGCAGTATTTT. The entire variable domain, with the rest obtained from reference TRBV5-1 and TRBJ2-3, is as follows: KAGVTQTPRYLIKTRGQQVTLSCSPISGHRSVSWYQQTPGQGLQFLFEYFSETQRNKGNFPGRFSGRQFSNSRSEMNVSTLELGDSALYLCASRIHSTDTQYFGPGTRLTVL.

This clonotype has ten or more counts. V is TRBV7-9 and J is TRBJ1-2; D unclear. The CDR3 runs to 14 residues. Deletions cut 3 bases from V and 7 bases from J, with 15 bases between. CDR1 and CDR2 from the germline V gene are SEHNR and FQNEAQ (reference sequence). Here the CDR3 reads CASSFPGVVIGYTF. The CDR3 nucleotides read TGTGCCAGCAGCTTCCCCGGGGTAGTGATTGGCTACACCTTC.

There are many counts of this clonotype. The rearrangement uses TRBV20-1 and TRBJ1-5; no definite D call. The germline V gene has CDR1 DFQATT and CDR2 SNEGSKA (reference sequence). V lost 0 bases, J lost 9 bases, and 18 bases lay in between. The CDR3 covers 15 residues. The DNA for the CDR3 is TGCAGTGCTAGAGATGGTGCGGCAGGCAGAGGGCCCCAGCATTTT. Residues: CSARDGAAGRGPQHF.

This clonotype has a count of ten or more. This chain links TRBV11-3 with TRBJ1-1; no reliable D call. The V end lost 1 base, the J end lost 1 base, and 4 bases lay between the germline ends. This CDR3 is built from 13 residues. In germline, CDR1 is SGHNT, CDR2 YENEEA. In DNA form, the CDR3 reads TGTGCCAGCAGCTTAGGGACGAACACTGAAGCTTTCTTT. Translated: CASSLGTNTEAFF. Looking up the rest from reference TRBV11-3 and TRBJ1-1 gives the full variable domain: EAGVVQSPRYKIIEKKQPVAFWCNPISGHNTLYWYLQNLGQGPELLIRYENEEAVDDSQLPKDRFSAERLKGVDSTLKIQPAELGDSAVYLCASSLGTNTEAFFGQGTRLTVV.

This clonotype was observed many times. It is unclear where the CDR3 begins or ends on the DNA, so no DNA is shown, and the CDR3 is as TCRdb lists it. The chain carries TRBV7-8 and TRBJ1-3. Germline CDR1 and CDR2: SGHVS and FQNEAQ. The CDR3 region is 13 residues in length, termini included. The CDR3 here is CASSILGGNTIYF.

At least ten counts were recorded for this clonotype. CDR3 amino acids: CASSVTPRVEGRTSTDTQYF. For the CDR3, the DNA is TGTGCCAGCAGCGTGACCCCTCGGGTTGAAGGTCGGACTAGCACAGATACGCAGTATTTT. This chain connects TRBV9 to TRBJ2-3; perhaps TRBD2 as D (5 bases). Trimming left V 2 bases short and J 0 bases short, with 25 bases between. The germline V gene encodes CDR1 SGDLS and CDR2 YYNGEE. CDR3 length equals 20 residues.

The CDR3 loop reads CASSEDRGADTQYF. CDR3 coding DNA: TGTGCCAGCAGTGAAGACAGGGGCGCAGATACGCAGTATTTT. This chain links TRBV2 with TRBJ2-3; TRBD1 aligns across 7 bases. Germline CDR1 and CDR2: SNHLY and FYNNEI. The CDR3 is made up of 14 amino acids. Trimming at V came to 1 base and at J to 4 bases, leaving 2 bases not matched to a gene.

This clonotype was seen many times. V and J are TRBV5-5 and TRBJ2-5; D is perhaps TRBD1 or TRBD2 (5 bases each). Germline V gives CDR1 SGHKS, CDR2 YYEKEE (reference sequence). The CDR3 extends over 14 amino acids. V lost 0 bases, J lost 2 bases, and 8 bases lay in between. CDR3 sequence (DNA): TGTGCCAGCAGCTTGGGTTGGGGGCAAGAGACCCAGTACTTC. Its protein product is CASSLGWGQETQYF.

This clonotype was observed at least ten times. V is TRBV5-1 and J is TRBJ2-1; D perhaps matches TRBD2 (5 bases). V was clipped by 2 bases and J by 12 bases, with 9 bases between them. The CDR3 sequence is 11 residues long. The germline gives CDR1 SGHRS, CDR2 YFSETQ. CDR3: CASSLAGGQFF. CDR3 bases: TGCGCCAGCAGCTTAGCAGGAGGGCAGTTCTTC.

This clonotype showed up many times. The genes are TRBV5-1 and TRBJ1-2; no clear D. CDR1 is SGHRS, CDR2 YFSETQ, per germline. CDR3 length: 14 amino acids. Trimming took off 0 bases at V and 4 bases at J, with 10 bases between the two ends. The CDR3, as DNA: TGCGCCAGCAGCTTGGAAGCCCTGGGCTATGGCTACACCTTC. It codes for CASSLEALGYGYTF. The full variable domain, its missing parts supplied by reference TRBV5-1 and TRBJ1-2, is KAGVTQTPRYLIKTRGQQVTLSCSPISGHRSVSWYQQTPGQGLQFLFEYFSETQRNKGNFPGRFSGRQFSNSRSEMNVSTLELGDSALYLCASSLEALGYGYTFGSGTRLTVV.